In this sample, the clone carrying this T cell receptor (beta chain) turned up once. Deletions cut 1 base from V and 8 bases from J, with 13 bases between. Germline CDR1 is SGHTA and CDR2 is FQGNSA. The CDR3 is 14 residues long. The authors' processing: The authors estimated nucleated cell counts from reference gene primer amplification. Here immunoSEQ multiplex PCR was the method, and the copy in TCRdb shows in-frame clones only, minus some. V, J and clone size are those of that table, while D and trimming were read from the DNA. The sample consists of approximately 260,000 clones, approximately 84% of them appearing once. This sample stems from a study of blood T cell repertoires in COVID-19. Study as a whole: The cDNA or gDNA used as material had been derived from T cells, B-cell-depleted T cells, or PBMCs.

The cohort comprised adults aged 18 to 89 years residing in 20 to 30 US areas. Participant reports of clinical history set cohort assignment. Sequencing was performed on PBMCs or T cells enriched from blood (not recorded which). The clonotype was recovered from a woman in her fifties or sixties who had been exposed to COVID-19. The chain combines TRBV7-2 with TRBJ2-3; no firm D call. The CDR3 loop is CASSLDNPSITQYF. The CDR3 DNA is TGTGCCAGCAGCTTAGACAACCCTTCCATTACGCAGTATTTT.